The 24 T cell receptor beta chains below were found in one sample sequenced in a study of STAT5B mutations in CD4+ large granular lymphocyte leukemia. The repertoire was sequenced with immunoSEQ multiplex PCR; TCRdb's copy has only in-frame clones and lacks some. The repertoire holds about 48,000 clones, with just over 70% as singletons. Sequenced: CD4+ T cells from blood buffy coats. Receptors were obtained from a human donor in good health.

The rearrangement uses TRBV9 and TRBJ1-2; 8 nucleotides align to TRBD1. This CDR3 is 15 amino acids long. Germline V gene sequence: CDR1 SGDLS, CDR2 YYNGEE. J was trimmed by 6 bases and V by 3 bases; bases with no gene match: 10. CDR3 amino acids: CASSAETGTGDGYTF. CDR3 DNA: TGTGCCAGCAGCGCAGAGACCGGGACAGGCGATGGCTACACCTTC.

The chain couples TRBV9 to TRBJ2-5; D perhaps matches TRBD1 (6 bases). The CDR3 is 15 residues long. Germline CDR1 SGDLS, CDR2 YYNGEE. Trimming removed 1 base at V and 4 bases at J, with 14 bases between. In DNA form, the CDR3 reads TGTGCCAGCAGCGTAAACCTAGGACAGACAGAGACCCAGTACTTC. This encodes CASSVNLGQTETQYF.

This chain uses TRBV2 with TRBJ2-7; D unresolved. The CDR3 spans 12 residues. Germline V gene data show CDR1 as SNHLY and CDR2 as FYNNEI. Trimming left V 6 bases short and J 3 bases short, with 9 bases between. The CDR3 coding sequence is TGTGCCAGCAGCCCATCTGGCTACGAGCAGTACGTC. Amino acids: CASSPSGYEQYV.

The chain is built from TRBV14 and TRBJ2-1, with TRBD2 matching 7 bases. CDR3 size: 14 residues. In germline, CDR1 is SGHDN, CDR2 FVKESK. Germline trimming cut 0 bases from V and 9 bases from J; bases unmatched to any gene: 5. The DNA for the CDR3 is TGTGCCAGCAGCCAAGATCTTCAGCGGGGTGAGCAGTTCTTC. The encoded protein is CASSQDLQRGEQFF.

This clone has just one count. The CDR3 region is CASSLGQGANSPLHF. The CDR3 DNA reads as TGTGCCAGCTCACTAGGACAGGGTGCTAATTCACCCCTCCACTTT. The chain combines TRBV18 with TRBJ1-6, with 8 bases that match TRBD1. Trimming at V came to 4 bases and at J to 6 bases, leaving 5 bases not matched to a gene. Germline CDR1 KGHSH, CDR2 LQKENI. This CDR3 contains 15 residues.

As DNA, the CDR3 is TGTGCCAGTAGCCCGGACAGGGGTAGGACCGGGGAGCTGTTTTTT. Residues: CASSPDRGRTGELFF. The gene calls are TRBV19 and TRBJ2-2; 9 bases line up with TRBD1. The V segment lost 6 bases and the J segment 5 bases; nucleotides outside the gene matches: 7. The CDR3 is made up of 15 amino acids. Germline values: CDR1 LNHDA, CDR2 SQIVND (reference sequence).

This chain connects TRBV18 to TRBJ1-6, with 9 bases that match TRBD1. This CDR3 contains 16 residues. Trimming cost V 3 bases and J 8 bases; bases outside gene matches: 8. Germline CDR1 reads KGHSH; CDR2 reads LQKENI. The CDR3 spells CASSPQGQGNYSPLHF. In DNA, the CDR3 is TGTGCCAGCTCACCTCAGGGACAGGGAAATTATTCACCCCTCCACTTT.

V is TRBV11-2 and J is TRBJ1-3; unclear D gene. Looked up from germline, CDR1 is SGHAT and CDR2 is FQNNGV. The CDR3 sequence is 13 residues long. Deletions cut 5 bases from V and 8 bases from J, with 13 bases between. The CDR3 nucleotides are TGTGCCAGCAGCCCTCCAGGCCGGGACACCATATATTTT. Translating it yields CASSPPGRDTIYF.

V and J are TRBV9 and TRBJ1-2; D unresolved. This CDR3 comprises 12 residues. Germline V gene data show CDR1 as SGDLS and CDR2 as YYNGEE. The V and J ends lost 0 bases and 6 bases respectively, with 6 bases between them. The CDR3 bases are TGTGCCAGCAGCGTAGTTGGGAATGGCTACACCTTC. It encodes CASSVVGNGYTF.

The V gene is TRBV15, the J gene TRBJ2-5; D is perhaps TRBD2 (7 bases). V was pared by 1 base and J by 5 bases, with 23 bases between. The CDR3 is 18 amino acids. CDR1 is LNHNV, CDR2 YYDKDF, per germline (reference sequence). The CDR3 protein is CATSRGAAGASPVETQYF. For the CDR3, the DNA is TGTGCCACCAGCAGAGGAGCGGCGGGGGCCTCCCCGGTGGAGACCCAGTACTTC.

This chain connects TRBV19 to TRBJ2-5, with D possibly being TRBD1 or TRBD2 (5 bases each). Germline V gives CDR1 LNHDA, CDR2 SQIVND (reference sequence). Trimming removed 5 bases at V and 5 bases at J, with 18 bases between. This CDR3 comprises 15 residues. The CDR3 DNA sequence: TGTGCCAGTAGTCCGGTGAGGGGCTTCGGGGAGACCCAGTACTTC. Amino acids: CASSPVRGFGETQYF.

This chain joins TRBV7-9 and TRBJ2-2; 7 bases fit TRBD1. Trimming cost V 5 bases and J 6 bases; bases outside gene matches: 9. The CDR3 is made up of 15 amino acids. CDR1 and CDR2 (germline): SEHNR, FQNEAQ (reference sequence). The chain's CDR3 is CASSALLRGPGELFF. The CDR3 DNA reads as TGTGCCAGCAGCGCCTTGCTTAGGGGGCCCGGGGAGCTGTTTTTT.

This clone was seen just once. The J gene is TRBJ2-1, the V gene TRBV19; the match to TRBD2 covers 12 bases. With V trimmed by 5 bases and J by 4 bases, 3 bases remained unmatched. The CDR3 runs to 15 residues. Germline CDR1 LNHDA, CDR2 SQIVND (reference sequence). The CDR3 region is CASSRTSGEYNEQFF. Here the CDR3 DNA reads TGTGCCAGTAGTCGGACTAGCGGGGAATACAATGAGCAGTTCTTC.

This clone was seen only once. The rearrangement joins TRBV6-6 to TRBJ1-1; a possible D gene is TRBD1 (6 bases). V lost 7 bases and J 4 bases, leaving 13 bases between the germline ends. CDR1 and CDR2 from the germline V gene are MNHNY and SVGAGI (reference sequence). The CDR3 is 13 amino acids. This CDR3 reads CASISIGGTEAFF. The CDR3 DNA is TGTGCCAGCATTTCGATAGGGGGCACTGAAGCTTTCTTT.

This clone has just one count. The rearrangement joins TRBV5-1 to TRBJ2-1, with D possibly called TRBD1 or TRBD2 (5 bases each). The germline V gene has CDR1 SGHRS and CDR2 YFSETQ. This CDR3 spans 15 amino acids. Trimming pared 5 bases from V and 5 bases from J, leaving 17 bases between. The CDR3 nucleotides read TGCGCCAGCAGACGGGAAGGAAGGGGCAACAATGAGCAGTTCTTC. Translated: CASRREGRGNNEQFF.

The rearrangement uses TRBV6-5 and TRBJ2-4; D gene ambiguous. Germline CDR1 and CDR2: MNHEY and SVGAGI. The CDR3 consists of 16 residues. Deletions cut 3 bases from V and 0 bases from J, with 12 bases between. The CDR3 DNA is TGTGCCAGCAGTTATCGGTCCCCTGGAGCCAAAAACATTCAGTACTTC. Translating gives CASSYRSPGAKNIQYF.

The V call is TRBV27, the J call TRBJ1-2, with D perhaps TRBD1 (6 bases). The CDR3 loop spans 18 amino acids. Per the germline V gene, CDR1 is MNHEY and CDR2 is SMNVEV (reference sequence). Deletions cut 6 bases from V and 0 bases from J, with 23 bases between. CDR3: CASRQEAQGSLTNYGYTF. In DNA form, the CDR3 reads TGTGCCAGCAGACAAGAGGCCCAGGGGAGTTTGACTAACTATGGCTACACCTTC.

The V call is TRBV2, the J call TRBJ1-5; 8 bases align to TRBD1. V was clipped by 7 bases and J by 0 bases; unmatched bases: 5. Germline-derived CDR1 and CDR2 are SNHLY and FYNNEI. This CDR3 has 15 amino acids. The DNA of the CDR3 is TGTGCCAGCACTTACACAGGGGGTAGCAATCAGCCCCAGCATTTT. Encoded protein: CASTYTGGSNQPQHF.

This rearrangement joins TRBV6-6 to TRBJ1-5; no firm D call. This CDR3 has 14 amino acids. Germline V gives CDR1 MNHNY, CDR2 SVGAGI (reference sequence). V dropped 5 bases and J dropped 4 bases, with 12 bases sitting between them. Here the CDR3 reads CASSSQAGNQPQHF. CDR3 nucleotide sequence: TGTGCCAGCAGTAGCCAGGCGGGGAATCAGCCCCAGCATTTT.

This chain uses TRBV5-8 with TRBJ1-5; D is undetermined. CDR3 size: 17 residues. Germline V lookup: CDR1 SGHTS, CDR2 YDEGEE. Trimming cost V 1 base and J 1 base, with 15 bases left between them. This chain's CDR3 is CASSLPKWGGSNQPQHF. The CDR3 DNA reads as TGTGCCAGCAGCTTGCCTAAGTGGGGAGGGAGCAATCAGCCCCAGCATTTT.

Comment on this clone: A read error may account for a junction end that differs from germline. The genes are TRBV7-7 and TRBJ2-1; D call uncertain. CDR3 length: 16 amino acids. CDR1 is SSHAT and CDR2 is FNYEAQ in the germline V gene (reference sequence). DNA of the CDR3: TGTGCTAGCAGCTTAACGGACCGAGCCCCTTACAATGAGCAGTTCTTC. It is translated as CASSLTDRAPYNEQFF. Full variable domain (rest looked up from reference TRBV7-7 and TRBJ2-1): GAGVSQSPRYKVTKRGQDVTLRCDPISSHATLYWYQQALGQGPEFLTYFNYEAQPDKSGLPSDRFSAERPEGSISTLTIQRTEQRDSAMYRCASSLTDRAPYNEQFFGPGTRLTVL.

V and J are TRBV6-6 and TRBJ2-3; 7 nucleotides line up with TRBD2. The germline CDR1 and CDR2 sequences are MNHNY and SVGAGI (reference sequence). The CDR3 has 16 residues. Losses at the gene ends were 2 bases for V and 9 bases for J; bases not matched to a gene: 14. Here the CDR3 reads CASSYTPTSAAGTQYF. Here the CDR3 DNA reads TGTGCCAGCAGTTACACCCCCACTAGCGCGGCGGGGACGCAGTATTTT.

A few counts support this clone. This chain joins TRBV15 and TRBJ1-1; no clear D gene. V lost 5 bases, J lost 1 base, and 5 bases lay in between. The CDR3 runs to 12 residues. Germline CDR1 is LNHNV and CDR2 is YYDKDF (reference sequence). CDR3 DNA: TGTGCCACCAGCGTCACGAACACTGAAGCTTTCTTT. Translation: CATSVTNTEAFF.

The rearrangement joins TRBV10-3 to TRBJ2-7, with TRBD2 as a possible D gene (6 bases). The germline CDR1 and CDR2 sequences are ENHRY and SYGVKD. CDR3 length equals 15 residues. With 0 bases removed from V and 7 bases from J, the gap between germline ends came to 16 bases. The CDR3 loop reads CAISESKGGAWEQYF. The CDR3 DNA follows: TGTGCCATCAGTGAGTCTAAGGGCGGGGCGTGGGAGCAGTACTTC.